Given below is one T cell receptor (beta chain) in context. The data were obtained in a study of T cells after yellow fever vaccination. TCRdb re-analysed the 5' RACE reads in MiXCR, keeping a single row per CDR3 protein. The data show approximately 110,000 distinct CDR3 sequences, about 7.4% seen once. There are 15 residues in the CDR3. After removal of 7 bases from V and 7 bases from J, the junction contained 13 bases not matched to a gene. J is TRBJ1-5 and V is TRBV12-3 or TRBV12-4; 7 nucleotides match TRBD1. Source: CD4+ T cells sorted from PBMCs, taken 9 to 10 days after the first yellow fever vaccination. The sequence came from a man aged 18 to 29 who received the YFV17D yellow fever vaccine. The CDR3 loop is CASTSRTGALQPQHF. CDR3 nucleotides: TGTGCCAGCACCTCCCGTACAGGGGCCCTCCAGCCCCAGCATTTT.